These 31 T cell receptor beta chains came from one sample sequenced in a study of beta chain features in type 1 diabetes. Expressed TCRB transcripts were sequenced, since all the RNA that had been isolated was reverse transcribed. The data were produced by immunoSEQ multiplex PCR, yet TCRdb's version contains in-frame clones alone and is incomplete. The sample shows 130,000 to 150,000 clones, roughly 50% of them seen only once. Specimen: Tregs from blood. The source of these receptors is a man aged 18 to 35 in good health.

The chain joins TRBV7-2 to TRBJ1-1; D uncertain. CDR1 and CDR2 from the germline V gene are SGHTA and FQGNSA. V gave up 1 base and J gave up 2 bases, with 8 bases separating them. The CDR3 is made up of 14 amino acids. CDR3 DNA sequence: TGTGCCAGCAGCTTAGACAAGACTAACACTGAAGCTTTCTTT. Protein sequence: CASSLDKTNTEAFF.

This chain uses TRBV2 with TRBJ2-5; D is perhaps TRBD2 (6 bases). Per the germline V gene, CDR1 is SNHLY and CDR2 is FYNNEI. Trimming removed 5 bases from V and 3 bases from J, with 10 bases in between. CDR3 length: 13 amino acids. CDR3 residues: CASSPPSEETQYF. In nucleotides, the CDR3 is TGTGCCAGCAGTCCTCCTAGCGAAGAGACCCAGTACTTC.

In its sample, this clone was seen a few times. In nucleotides, the CDR3 is TGCAGCGGCCAGACAGGGGGCGGGAACGAGCAGTACTTC. It translates to CSGQTGGGNEQYF. J is TRBJ2-7 and V is TRBV29-1; 10 nucleotides match TRBD1. Looked up from germline, CDR1 is SQVTM and CDR2 is ANQGSEA. The CDR3 consists of 13 residues. The junction had 8 bases not matched to a gene; V was cut back by 7 bases and J by 5 bases.

This clone showed up just a few times. This sequence joins TRBV4-1 and TRBJ1-2; 7 bases map to TRBD1. Per germline, CDR1 MGHRA and CDR2 YSYEKL. The CDR3 is 17 residues long. The V segment lost 3 bases and the J segment 2 bases; nucleotides outside the gene matches: 12. The DNA for the CDR3 is TGCGCCAGCAGCCAGATACAACGTTCGACAGGGAACTATGGCTACACCTTC. This encodes CASSQIQRSTGNYGYTF.

This clone was found a few times. This rearrangement joins TRBV28 to TRBJ2-5; 8 bases map to TRBD1. The V and J ends lost 5 bases and 2 bases, in that order; junction bases with no gene match: 4. CDR1 MDHEN and CDR2 SYDVKM come from the germline V gene. CDR3 length: 14 amino acids. Written as DNA, the CDR3 is TGTGCCAGCAGTCCCCAGGGGGCTCAAGAGACCCAGTACTTC. Translation gives CASSPQGAQETQYF.

The gene calls are TRBV7-9 and TRBJ1-6, with no clear D. Germline V CDR1 and CDR2: SEHNR, FQNEAQ (reference sequence). The V end was cut by 5 bases, the J end by 4 bases, with 12 bases between. The CDR3 has 15 amino acids. DNA for the CDR3: TGTGCCAGCAGCCCGGGTAGCCCTTATAATTCACCCCTCCACTTT. Translated: CASSPGSPYNSPLHF.

The chain recombines TRBV5-1 with TRBJ1-3; 8 bases line up with TRBD1. CDR3 length: 15 amino acids. The germline V gene has CDR1 SGHRS and CDR2 YFSETQ. V trimming: 2 bases; J trimming: 4 bases; junction bases outside the gene matches: 5. The CDR3 DNA is TGCGCCAGCAGCTTTACGACAGGGGTAGGAAACACCATATATTTT. This translates into CASSFTTGVGNTIYF.

V usage is TRBV5-4 and J usage is TRBJ1-2; D call uncertain. V was pared by 1 base and J by 8 bases, with 9 bases between. The CDR3 spans 12 residues. CDR1 is SGHNT, CDR2 YYREEE, per germline (reference sequence). CDR3 protein: CASSLRDYGYTF. DNA for the CDR3: TGTGCCAGCAGCTTGCGGGATTACGGCTACACCTTC.

The chain couples TRBV18 to TRBJ2-7; TRBD2 matches at 9 bases. V dropped 1 base and J dropped 3; count of bases not matched to a gene: 7. Germline CDR1 and CDR2: KGHSH and LQKENI. This CDR3 contains 16 residues. In DNA, the CDR3 is TGTGCCAGCTCACCACGGTTGGCAGCGGGAGGCTACGAGCAGTACTTC. This sequence encodes CASSPRLAAGGYEQYF.

This clone was counted between two and nine times. The chain combines TRBV2 with TRBJ2-7; TRBD1 aligns across 9 bases. The germline CDR1 and CDR2 sequences are SNHLY and FYNNEI. The CDR3 totals 15 residues. The V segment lost 6 bases and the J segment 0 bases; nucleotides outside the gene matches: 6. The CDR3 loop reads CASRPGTGNSYEQYF. CDR3 nucleotide sequence: TGTGCCAGCAGACCCGGGACAGGGAACTCCTACGAGCAGTACTTC.

The chain employs TRBV6-1 and TRBJ1-1, with 8 bases matching TRBD1. The CDR3 is made up of 14 amino acids. Germline V gene lookup returns CDR1 MNHNS and CDR2 SASEGT. J was trimmed by 6 bases and V by 5 bases; bases with no gene match: 8. This CDR3 reads CASSLIQGASEAFF. The CDR3 DNA follows: TGTGCCAGCAGTCTAATTCAGGGGGCGTCTGAAGCTTTCTTT.

This chain uses TRBV4-1 with TRBJ2-3; no definite D call. Between the trimmed V and J ends, which lost 4 bases and 1 base, there was a span of 9 bases. Germline values: CDR1 MGHRA, CDR2 YSYEKL. CDR3 length: 14 amino acids. The DNA for the CDR3 is TGCGCCAGCAGCCCTATAGCAGGCACAGATACGCAGTATTTT. Encoded protein: CASSPIAGTDTQYF.

CDR3 DNA sequence: TGTGCCAGCTTATCAGGACAGGAGTATTATGGCTACACCTTC. Protein sequence: CASLSGQEYYGYTF. V and J are TRBV2 and TRBJ1-2, with TRBD1 matching 7 bases. J was trimmed by 5 bases and V by 8 bases; bases with no gene match: 11. This CDR3 comprises 14 residues. Germline loops: CDR1 SNHLY, CDR2 FYNNEI.

The genes are TRBV29-1 and TRBJ2-7; D unclear. This CDR3 contains 13 residues. The V and J ends lost 6 bases and 2 bases respectively, with 14 bases between them. The germline V gene encodes CDR1 SQVTM and CDR2 ANQGSEA. The CDR3 loop reads CSVTRGGPYEQYF. Here the CDR3 DNA reads TGCAGCGTGACACGTGGTGGCCCCTACGAGCAGTACTTC.

V usage is TRBV19 and J usage is TRBJ1-1; 7 bases match TRBD1. CDR1 and CDR2 from the germline V gene are LNHDA and SQIVND (reference sequence). The junction had 6 bases not matched to a gene; V was cut back by 5 bases and J by 0 bases. This CDR3 is built from 15 residues. CDR3 residues: CASSQLTGVNTEAFF. For the CDR3, the DNA is TGTGCCAGTAGTCAATTAACAGGGGTGAACACTGAAGCTTTCTTT.

In regard to this clone: This sample includes further DNA sequences coding for the same CDR3. This rearrangement joins TRBV28 to TRBJ1-1, with TRBD1 as a possible D gene (5 bases). This CDR3 has 15 residues. Germline V gene sequence: CDR1 MDHEN, CDR2 SYDVKM. V was clipped by 2 bases and J by 0 bases, with 10 bases between them. The CDR3 here is CASSLTDRLNTEAFF. In nucleotides, the CDR3 is TGTGCCAGCAGTTTAACTGACAGATTGAACACTGAAGCTTTCTTT. The full variable domain, completed using reference TRBV28 and TRBJ1-1, is DVKVTQSSRYLVKRTGEKVFLECVQDMDHENMFWYRQDPGLGLRLIYFSYDVKMKEKGDIPEGYSVSREKKERFSLILESASTNQTSMYLCASSLTDRLNTEAFFGQGTRLTVV.

This chain joins TRBV5-1 and TRBJ2-3, with 9 positions matching TRBD2. Germline CDR1 reads SGHRS; CDR2 reads YFSETQ. V was pared by 0 bases and J by 6 bases, with 5 bases of the junction left unmatched. The CDR3 is 15 residues long. The chain's CDR3 is CASSLGLAGPDTQYF. The CDR3 bases are TGCGCCAGCAGCTTGGGGCTAGCGGGGCCCGATACGCAGTATTTT.

The chain joins TRBV19 to TRBJ1-5; no reliable D call. Trimming removed 1 base from V and 0 bases from J, with 10 bases in between. The CDR3 consists of 16 residues. Germline V gives CDR1 LNHDA, CDR2 SQIVND (reference sequence). Here the CDR3 reads CASSIGRIVSNQPQHF. The DNA for the CDR3 is TGTGCCAGTAGTATAGGGAGGATTGTTAGCAATCAGCCCCAGCATTTT.

The sample holds a few counts of this clone. This CDR3 reads CASRAGTSGDTQYF. The CDR3 bases are TGTGCCAGCAGGGCCGGGACTAGCGGGGATACGCAGTATTTT. The chain uses TRBV5-4 and TRBJ2-3; 12 bases align to TRBD2. This CDR3 has 14 residues. Losses at the gene ends were 5 bases for V and 6 bases for J; bases not matched to a gene: 4. Germline values: CDR1 SGHNT, CDR2 YYREEE (reference sequence).

This clone has just one count. This sequence joins TRBV6-6 and TRBJ1-6; no firm D call. The V gene's germline CDR1 is MNHNY and CDR2 SVGAGI (reference sequence). The CDR3 is made up of 12 amino acids. V dropped 6 bases and J dropped 9 bases, with 9 bases sitting between them. The CDR3 DNA sequence: TGTGCCAGCAGCAACGAGGGTTCACCCCTCCACTTT. Residues: CASSNEGSPLHF.

The chain employs TRBV5-8 and TRBJ2-5; 7 bases align to TRBD1. The V gene end was trimmed by 2 bases and the J gene end by 11 bases; junction bases not matched to a gene: 6. Per germline, CDR1 SGHTS and CDR2 YDEGEE. There are 12 residues in the CDR3. This CDR3 is CASSLTGVEQYF. Here the CDR3 DNA reads TGTGCCAGCAGCTTAACAGGGGTAGAGCAGTACTTC. Drawing the rest from reference TRBV5-8 and TRBJ2-5, the complete variable domain is EAGVTQSPTHLIKTRGQQATLRCSPISGHTSVYWYQQALGLGLQFLLWYDEGEERNRGNFPPRFSGRQFPNYSSELNVNALELEDSALYLCASSLTGVEQYFGPGTRLLVL.

The chain combines TRBV7-2 with TRBJ2-3; 8 nucleotides match TRBD2. V was pared by 5 bases and J by 5 bases, with 9 bases of the junction left unmatched. The CDR3 is made up of 15 amino acids. Germline V CDR1 and CDR2: SGHTA, FQGNSA. CDR3 in amino acids: CASSPRLAGQDTQYF. Written as DNA, the CDR3 is TGTGCCAGCAGCCCCCGGTTAGCGGGGCAAGATACGCAGTATTTT.

This chain's CDR3 is CASSQESGLPFEKLFF. CDR3 nucleotide sequence: TGTGCCAGCAGCCAAGAGTCCGGACTCCCTTTCGAAAAACTGTTTTTT. The chain employs TRBV14 and TRBJ1-4; D ambiguous. This CDR3 is built from 16 residues. Germline values: CDR1 SGHDN, CDR2 FVKESK. V gave up 0 bases and J gave up 8 bases, with 16 bases separating them.

This rearrangement joins TRBV9 to TRBJ2-5; D is possibly TRBD1 (6 bases). V lost 0 bases, J lost 5 bases, and 14 bases lay in between. The germline V gene encodes CDR1 SGDLS and CDR2 YYNGEE. The CDR3 extends over 15 amino acids. The CDR3 is CASSVGGGHGETQYF. The CDR3 DNA follows: TGTGCCAGCAGCGTAGGTGGGGGCCACGGGGAGACCCAGTACTTC.

The genes are TRBV7-9 and TRBJ1-1, with 12 nucleotides matching TRBD1. With V trimmed by 4 bases and J by 5 bases, 5 bases remained unmatched. Looked up from germline, CDR1 is SEHNR and CDR2 is FQNEAQ (reference sequence). The CDR3 has 15 residues. The CDR3 nucleotides read TGTGCCAGCAGCTCGGGACAGGGGGCGAGAACTGAAGCTTTCTTT. Its translation is CASSSGQGARTEAFF. Supplemented by reference TRBV7-9 and TRBJ1-1, the full variable domain reads DTGVSQNPRHKITKRGQNVTFRCDPISEHNRLYWYRQTLGQGPEFLTYFQNEAQLEKSRLLSDRFSAERPKGSFSTLEIQRTEQGDSAMYLCASSSGQGARTEAFFGQGTRLTVV.

The chain joins TRBV5-1 to TRBJ2-1; perhaps TRBD1 as D (5 bases). This CDR3 is built from 13 residues. The ends were cut back, 5 bases at V and 5 bases at J, with 11 bases in the middle. Per the germline V gene, CDR1 is SGHRS and CDR2 is YFSETQ. The CDR3 protein is CASRGRVDNEQFF. The CDR3, as DNA: TGCGCCAGCAGGGGCAGGGTCGACAATGAGCAGTTCTTC.

A single count supports this clone. V is TRBV6-5 and J is TRBJ1-4; no clear D. The CDR3 has 15 amino acids. CDR1 is MNHEY, CDR2 SVGAGI, per germline. V lost 2 bases and J lost 0, with 7 bases in between. CDR3 in amino acids: CASSYHRATNEKLFF. The CDR3 DNA sequence: TGTGCCAGCAGTTACCACAGAGCAACTAATGAAAAACTGTTTTTT.

The chain recombines TRBV30 with TRBJ2-6; D might be TRBD1 (6 bases). The CDR3 length is 12 residues. Trimming left V 8 bases short and J 11 bases short, with 16 bases between. CDR1 GTSNPN and CDR2 SVGIG come from the germline V gene (reference sequence). The CDR3 coding sequence is TGTGCCGTGAGGGGGTTGATCCACGTCCTGACTTTC. This encodes CAVRGLIHVLTF.

The V gene is TRBV25-1, the J gene TRBJ1-1; D possibly corresponds to TRBD1 (6 bases). The V end lost 5 bases, the J end lost 4 bases, and 14 bases lay between the germline ends. Per the germline V gene, CDR1 is MGHDK and CDR2 is SYGVNS. The length of the CDR3 is 14 residues. The CDR3 coding sequence is TGTGCCAGCAGTCCTCAGGGGTTTGGCACTGAAGCTTTCTTT. Its protein is CASSPQGFGTEAFF.

This clone has only a few counts. The chain recombines TRBV19 with TRBJ2-7; 9 bases align to TRBD1. Germline-derived CDR1 and CDR2 are LNHDA and SQIVND (reference sequence). The trim removed 9 bases at V and 2 bases at J, leaving 17 bases unmatched. This CDR3 region has 17 residues. CDR3 sequence (DNA): TGTGCCAGCCCTTTTCCAAACACGGGACAGGGACCCTACGAGCAGTACTTC. Translation: CASPFPNTGQGPYEQYF.

The gene calls are TRBV27 and TRBJ2-1, with D perhaps TRBD1 (5 bases). The V end lost 1 base, the J end lost 2 bases, and 21 bases lay between the germline ends. The germline CDR1 and CDR2 sequences are MNHEY and SMNVEV (reference sequence). The CDR3 has 19 amino acids. CDR3 amino acids: CASSLWARGPKSTYNEQFF. The CDR3 DNA follows: TGTGCCAGCAGTTTATGGGCAAGGGGCCCTAAATCGACCTACAATGAGCAGTTCTTC.